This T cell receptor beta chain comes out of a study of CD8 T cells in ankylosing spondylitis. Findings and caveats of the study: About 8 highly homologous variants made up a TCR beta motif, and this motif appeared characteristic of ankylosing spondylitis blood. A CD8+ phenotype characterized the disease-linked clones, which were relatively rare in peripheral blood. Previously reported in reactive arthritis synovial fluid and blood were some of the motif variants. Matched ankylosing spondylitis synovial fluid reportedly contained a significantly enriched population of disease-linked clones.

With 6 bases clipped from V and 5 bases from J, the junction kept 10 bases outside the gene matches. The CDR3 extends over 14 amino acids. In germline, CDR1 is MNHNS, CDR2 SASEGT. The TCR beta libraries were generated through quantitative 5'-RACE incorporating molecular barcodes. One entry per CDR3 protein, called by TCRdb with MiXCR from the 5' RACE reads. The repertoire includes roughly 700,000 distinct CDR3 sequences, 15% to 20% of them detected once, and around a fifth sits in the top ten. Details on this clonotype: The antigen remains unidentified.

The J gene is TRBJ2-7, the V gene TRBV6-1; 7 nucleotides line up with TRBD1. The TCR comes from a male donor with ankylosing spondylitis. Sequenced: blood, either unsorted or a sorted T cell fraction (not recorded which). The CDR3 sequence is CASRIGQDPDEQYF. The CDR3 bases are TGTGCCAGCAGAATAGGACAGGACCCCGACGAGCAGTACTTC.